Below, 24 T cell receptor beta chains from the same sample are listed, as sequenced in a study of T-cell memory formation after mild COVID-19. From the 5' RACE reads, TCRdb called clonotypes with MiXCR, one entry per CDR3 protein. This sample has fewer than 650,000 distinct CDR3 sequences, with approximately 15% found just once. Specimen: PBMCs or a T cell subset sorted from them (not recorded which). The receptors here all came from an adult woman who had mild COVID-19 (a few samples of this study predate the infection). Cell type and time point are not known.

The chain carries TRBV20-1 and TRBJ1-1, with TRBD1 matching over 7 bases. The CDR3 runs 12 residues. Germline CDR1 and CDR2: DFQATT and SNEGSKA (reference sequence). The V segment lost 6 bases and the J segment 0 bases; nucleotides outside the gene matches: 1. CDR3 DNA sequence: TGCAGTGCAGACAGGGTGAACACTGAAGCTTTCTTT. It specifies CSADRVNTEAFF.

V and J are TRBV12-3 or TRBV12-4 and TRBJ2-7; weak D call: TRBD2 (6 bases). V was cut by 3 bases and J by 2 bases, with 17 bases left in between. The CDR3 covers 16 residues. The CDR3 DNA is TGTGCCAGCAGTTTTGGAGGGGCCCCAGGCACCTACGAGCAGTACTTC. Its protein is CASSFGGAPGTYEQYF.

J is TRBJ1-5 and V is TRBV12-3 or TRBV12-4; D uncertain. Deletions cut 0 bases from V and 8 bases from J, with 14 bases between. The CDR3 runs 15 residues. The CDR3 region is CASSLAALAAEPQHF. CDR3 sequence (DNA): TGTGCCAGCAGTTTAGCGGCATTGGCAGCAGAGCCCCAGCATTTT.

J is TRBJ2-7 and V is TRBV2; D perhaps matches TRBD2 (5 bases). CDR1 and CDR2 (germline): SNHLY, FYNNEI. The CDR3 is made up of 14 amino acids. V lost 3 bases and J 5 bases, leaving 14 bases between the germline ends. The CDR3 DNA reads TGTGCCAGCAGTGAGGTCTGGGGAGCGGACGAGCAGTACTTC. It translates to CASSEVWGADEQYF.

This clonotype was observed a handful of times. The J gene is TRBJ2-1, the V gene TRBV6-2 or TRBV6-3; the D is unclear. The CDR3 runs 12 residues. Germline loops: CDR1 MNHEY, CDR2 SVGEGT. V lost 6 bases to trimming and J lost 3 bases, with 6 bases between them. The CDR3 DNA reads TGTGCCAGCAGACCCATCTACAATGAGCAGTTCTTC. This sequence encodes CASRPIYNEQFF.

This clonotype was observed a handful of times. The chain links TRBV20-1 to TRBJ2-1; a weak D match, TRBD2 (6 bases). The CDR3 contains 13 residues. The germline V gene encodes CDR1 DFQATT and CDR2 SNEGSKA (reference sequence). Deletions cut 7 bases from V and 4 bases from J, with 14 bases between. The CDR3 reads CSGAAGSYNEQFF. CDR3 DNA sequence: TGCAGTGGTGCAGCGGGTTCGTACAATGAGCAGTTCTTC.

This clonotype has a handful of counts. The V gene is TRBV19, the J gene TRBJ2-1; 11 bases fit TRBD2. This CDR3 region has 17 residues. V trimming: 5 bases; J trimming: 3 bases; junction bases outside the gene matches: 9. Germline CDR1 reads LNHDA; CDR2 reads SQIVND (reference sequence). The chain's CDR3 is CASSPPGLAELYNEQFF. CDR3 coding DNA: TGTGCCAGTAGTCCGCCGGGACTAGCGGAACTCTACAATGAGCAGTTCTTC.

The rearrangement links TRBV12-3 or TRBV12-4 to TRBJ1-2; D may be TRBD1 (6 bases). V lost 6 bases and J lost 5, with 25 bases in between. CDR3 length equals 17 residues. CDR3 sequence (DNA): TGTGCCAGCAGAGCGGGCCCCAGGGGAGGGGTACGATATGGCTACACCTTC. It is translated as CASRAGPRGGVRYGYTF.

The chain carries TRBV18 and TRBJ2-5, with D possibly matching TRBD2 (6 bases). CDR3 length equals 15 residues. Per germline, CDR1 KGHSH and CDR2 LQKENI. Trimming took off 2 bases at V and 0 bases at J, with 10 bases between the two ends. The CDR3 sequence: CASSPLEGYQETQYF. CDR3 DNA: TGTGCCAGCTCACCATTGGAGGGTTACCAAGAGACCCAGTACTTC. Looking up the rest from reference TRBV18 and TRBJ2-5 gives the full variable domain: NAGVMQNPRHLVRRRGQEARLRCSPMKGHSHVYWYRQLPEEGLKFMVYLQKENIIDESGMPKERFSAEFPKEGPSILRIQQVVRGDSAAYFCASSPLEGYQETQYFGPGTRLLVL.

The rearrangement joins TRBV12-3 or TRBV12-4 to TRBJ2-1; D assignment may be TRBD1 or TRBD2 (5 bases each). Trimming cost V 10 bases and J 15 bases, with 25 bases left between them. CDR3 length: 13 amino acids. The CDR3 bases are TGTGCCACCGTGGGGGTCGAAGTTTTCCCCCCGTTCTTC. Protein: CATVGVEVFPPFF.

V and J are TRBV12-3 or TRBV12-4 and TRBJ2-3, with 7 bases identical to TRBD2. The CDR3 extends over 14 amino acids. Trimming at V came to 1 base and at J to 8 bases, leaving 6 bases not matched to a gene. This CDR3 is CASSLVTGGGTQYF. The CDR3 DNA reads as TGTGCCAGCAGTTTAGTTACGGGGGGAGGTACGCAGTATTTT.

This rearrangement joins TRBV18 to TRBJ2-3, with D tentatively TRBD1 or TRBD2 (5 bases each). V was clipped by 3 bases and J by 6 bases, with 16 bases between them. The CDR3 covers 15 residues. Germline V gene data show CDR1 as KGHSH and CDR2 as LQKENI. This CDR3 reads CASSPSRAGTDTQYF. The CDR3 region has the DNA TGTGCCAGCTCACCCTCCCGGGCTGGGACCGATACGCAGTATTTT.

This clonotype was observed a handful of times. The chain recombines TRBV2 with TRBJ1-5; D is ambiguous. V was cut by 2 bases and J by 6 bases, with 8 bases left in between. The CDR3 has 13 amino acids. CDR1 is SNHLY, CDR2 FYNNEI, per germline. CDR3 DNA sequence: TGTGCCAGCAGTGAAATGGCGGTTCAGCCCCAGCATTTT. Translating it yields CASSEMAVQPQHF.

The V gene is TRBV5-1, the J gene TRBJ1-2; the D gene is possibly TRBD1 (5 bases). The V gene lost 1 base and the J gene lost 7 bases, with 32 bases spanning the gap. CDR3 size: 20 residues. Germline V CDR1 and CDR2: SGHRS, YFSETQ. CDR3 amino acids: CASSLWGTTMTREGFSGYTF. The CDR3 coding sequence is TGCGCCAGCAGCTTGTGGGGGACGACTATGACAAGGGAGGGCTTCTCTGGCTACACCTTC.

This clonotype showed up just a few times. The genes are TRBV2 and TRBJ1-2; D not certain. The CDR3 extends over 13 amino acids. The ends were cut back, 7 bases at V and 2 bases at J, with 11 bases in the middle. Germline CDR1 is SNHLY and CDR2 is FYNNEI. Here the CDR3 DNA reads TGTGCCAGCACTTGGGCAGCCAACTATGGCTACACCTTC. It encodes CASTWAANYGYTF.

CDR3 sequence reads: CASSYSPGLGGVYEQYF. The CDR3 region has the DNA TGTGCCAGCAGTTACTCGCCGGGACTAGGCGGGGTTTACGAGCAGTACTTC. The chain employs TRBV6-2 or TRBV6-3 and TRBJ2-7; 8 bases are shared with TRBD2. The germline V gene encodes CDR1 MNHEY and CDR2 SVGEGT. Unmatched junction bases numbered 11, after V lost 0 bases and J lost 4 bases. This CDR3 comprises 17 residues.

The gene calls are TRBV7-9 and TRBJ1-2, with TRBD1 identical over 7 bases. Per germline, CDR1 SEHNR and CDR2 FQNEAQ (reference sequence). There are 15 residues in the CDR3. The J segment lost 5 bases and the V segment lost 5 bases, leaving 11 bases of the junction unmatched. CDR3 in amino acids: CASSQDRRVLYGYTF. As DNA, the CDR3 is TGTGCCAGCAGCCAGGACAGGAGAGTTTTATATGGCTACACCTTC.

This clonotype was seen a few times. The rearrangement uses TRBV24-1 and TRBJ2-7; either TRBD1 or TRBD2 may supply D (5 bases each). Germline V gene lookup returns CDR1 KGHDR and CDR2 SFDVKD. The CDR3 is 14 amino acids. Trimming left V 5 bases short and J 3 bases short, with 13 bases between. The CDR3 region has the DNA TGTGCCACCAGTGCGTCCGGGGCCCTCTACGAGCAGTACTTC. It yields the protein CATSASGALYEQYF.

This chain uses TRBV5-1 with TRBJ2-1, with 10 bases lining up with TRBD2. This CDR3 region has 16 residues. J gave up 2 bases and V 3 bases, and 5 bases lay outside the gene matches. CDR1 and CDR2 from the germline V gene are SGHRS and YFSETQ. The CDR3, as DNA: TGCGCCAGCAGCTGGTCCACTAGCGGGACCTACAATGAGCAGTTCTTC. It codes for CASSWSTSGTYNEQFF. Using reference TRBV5-1 and TRBJ2-1 for the parts outside the CDR3, the full variable domain is KAGVTQTPRYLIKTRGQQVTLSCSPISGHRSVSWYQQTPGQGLQFLFEYFSETQRNKGNFPGRFSGRQFSNSRSEMNVSTLELGDSALYLCASSWSTSGTYNEQFFGPGTRLTVL.

This clonotype was observed a few times. This chain connects TRBV6-4 to TRBJ2-3; D is unclear. The germline V gene has CDR1 MRHNA and CDR2 SNTAGT. The germline V and J ends were trimmed by 8 bases and 2 bases, with 17 bases remaining between them. The CDR3 runs 15 residues. The CDR3 is CASSRDTANTDTQYF. The CDR3 nucleotides read TGTGCCAGCTCCCGCGATACGGCTAACACAGATACGCAGTATTTT.

This chain joins TRBV7-2 and TRBJ2-1; 11 bases match TRBD1. CDR1 is SGHTA and CDR2 is FQGNSA in the germline V gene. V gave up 5 bases and J gave up 8 bases; unmatched junction bases: 11. The CDR3 has 16 residues. The CDR3 region has the DNA TGTGCCAGCAGCGTCTACCTAGGACAGGGGGCCTATGAGCAGTTCTTC. Translating it yields CASSVYLGQGAYEQFF. Full variable domain (remainder filled in from reference TRBV7-2 and TRBJ2-1): GAGVSQSPSNKVTEKGKDVELRCDPISGHTALYWYRQSLGQGLEFLIYFQGNSAPDKSGLPSDRFSAERTGGSVSTLTIQRTQQEDSAVYLCASSVYLGQGAYEQFFGPGTRLTVL.

This sequence joins TRBV20-1 and TRBJ2-3; TRBD1 or TRBD2 may be the D gene (6 bases each). Trimming removed 0 bases from V and 5 bases from J, with 15 bases in between. Germline assignment: CDR1 DFQATT and CDR2 SNEGSKA (reference sequence). This CDR3 region has 15 residues. CDR3 loop: CSARETRGVGDTQYF. The CDR3 DNA sequence: TGCAGTGCTAGAGAAACTAGGGGGGTAGGAGATACGCAGTATTTT.

This clonotype was detected only a few times. The V gene is TRBV12-3 or TRBV12-4, the J gene TRBJ2-7; tentatively, D is TRBD1 (5 bases). Trimming pared 2 bases from V and 3 bases from J, leaving 17 bases between. The CDR3 spans 16 residues. CDR3 in DNA: TGTGCCAGCAGTTTATTGCAAGGGGCCCCCGGCTACGAGCAGTACTTC. Translation: CASSLLQGAPGYEQYF.

The sample holds a few counts of this clonotype. The chain combines TRBV4-2 with TRBJ1-2; D is ambiguous. V was shortened by 0 bases and J by 1 base, with 9 bases between the two germline ends. The CDR3 sequence is 15 residues long. Germline V CDR1 and CDR2: LGHNA, YNFKEQ. The CDR3 is CASSQDFGSNYGYTF. CDR3 nucleotide sequence: TGTGCCAGCAGCCAAGATTTCGGCAGTAACTATGGCTACACCTTC.